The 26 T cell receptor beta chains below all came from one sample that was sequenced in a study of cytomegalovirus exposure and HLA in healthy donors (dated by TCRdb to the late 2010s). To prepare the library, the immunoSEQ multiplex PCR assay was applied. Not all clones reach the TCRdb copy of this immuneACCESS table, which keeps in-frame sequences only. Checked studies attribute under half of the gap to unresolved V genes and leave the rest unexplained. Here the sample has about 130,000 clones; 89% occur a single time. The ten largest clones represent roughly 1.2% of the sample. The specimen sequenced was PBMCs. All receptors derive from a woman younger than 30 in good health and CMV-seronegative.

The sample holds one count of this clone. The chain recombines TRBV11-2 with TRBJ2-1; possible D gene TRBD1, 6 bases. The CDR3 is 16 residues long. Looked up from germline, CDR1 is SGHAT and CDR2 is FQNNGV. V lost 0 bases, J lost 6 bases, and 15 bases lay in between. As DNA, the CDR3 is TGTGCCAGCAGCTTAGAGCCCCCGACAGGTGGCAATGAGCAGTTCTTC. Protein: CASSLEPPTGGNEQFF.

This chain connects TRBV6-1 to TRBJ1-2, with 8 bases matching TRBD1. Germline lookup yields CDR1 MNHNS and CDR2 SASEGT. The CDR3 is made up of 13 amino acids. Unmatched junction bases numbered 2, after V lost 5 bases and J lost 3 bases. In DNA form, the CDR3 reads TGTGCCAGCAGTCCGGGACAGGACTATGGCTACACCTTC. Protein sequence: CASSPGQDYGYTF.

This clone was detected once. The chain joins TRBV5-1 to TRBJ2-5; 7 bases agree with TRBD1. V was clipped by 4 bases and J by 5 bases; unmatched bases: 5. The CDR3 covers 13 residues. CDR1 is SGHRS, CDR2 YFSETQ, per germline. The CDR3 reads CASSLQGLETQYF. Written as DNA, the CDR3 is TGCGCCAGCAGCCTACAGGGGTTGGAGACCCAGTACTTC.

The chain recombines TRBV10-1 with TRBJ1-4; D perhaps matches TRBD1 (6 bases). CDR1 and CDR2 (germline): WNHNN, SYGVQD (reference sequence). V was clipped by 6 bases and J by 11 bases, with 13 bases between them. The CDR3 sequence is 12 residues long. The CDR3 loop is CASSEGQGKLFF. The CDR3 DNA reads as TGCGCCAGCAGCGAGGGGCAGGGGAAACTGTTTTTT.

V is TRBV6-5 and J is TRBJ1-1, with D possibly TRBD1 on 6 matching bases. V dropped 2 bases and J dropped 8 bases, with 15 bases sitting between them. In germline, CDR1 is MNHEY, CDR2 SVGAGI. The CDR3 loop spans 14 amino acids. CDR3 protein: CASSYLEDRSEAFF. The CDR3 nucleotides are TGTGCCAGCAGTTACCTCGAAGACAGGTCCGAAGCTTTCTTT.

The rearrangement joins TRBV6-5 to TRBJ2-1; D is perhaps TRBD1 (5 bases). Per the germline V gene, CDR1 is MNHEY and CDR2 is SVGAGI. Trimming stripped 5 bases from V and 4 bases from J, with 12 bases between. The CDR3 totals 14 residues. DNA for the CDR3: TGTGCCAGCAGTCAGGGCCCCGTATACAATGAGCAGTTCTTC. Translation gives CASSQGPVYNEQFF.

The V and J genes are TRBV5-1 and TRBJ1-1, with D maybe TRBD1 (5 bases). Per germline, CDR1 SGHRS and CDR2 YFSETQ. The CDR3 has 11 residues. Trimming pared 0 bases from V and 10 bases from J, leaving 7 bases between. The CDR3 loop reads CASSLGQGAFF. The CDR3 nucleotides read TGCGCCAGCAGCTTGGGCCAGGGAGCTTTCTTT.

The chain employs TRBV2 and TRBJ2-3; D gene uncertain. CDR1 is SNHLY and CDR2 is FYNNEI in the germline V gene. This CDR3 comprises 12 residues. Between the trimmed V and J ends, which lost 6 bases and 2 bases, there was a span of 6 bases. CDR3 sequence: CASRADTDTQYF. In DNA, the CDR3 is TGTGCCAGCAGGGCCGACACAGATACGCAGTATTTT.

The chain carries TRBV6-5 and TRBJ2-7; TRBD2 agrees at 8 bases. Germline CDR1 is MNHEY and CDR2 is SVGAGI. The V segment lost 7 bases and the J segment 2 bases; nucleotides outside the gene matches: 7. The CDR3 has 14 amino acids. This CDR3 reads CASIPGGPPYEQYF. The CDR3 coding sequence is TGTGCCAGCATCCCGGGGGGGCCCCCCTACGAGCAGTACTTC.

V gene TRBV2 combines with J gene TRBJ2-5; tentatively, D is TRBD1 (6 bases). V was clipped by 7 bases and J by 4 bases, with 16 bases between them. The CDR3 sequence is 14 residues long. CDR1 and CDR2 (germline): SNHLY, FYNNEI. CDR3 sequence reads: CASTIQGVIETQYF. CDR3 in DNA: TGTGCCAGCACCATACAGGGCGTTATAGAGACCCAGTACTTC.

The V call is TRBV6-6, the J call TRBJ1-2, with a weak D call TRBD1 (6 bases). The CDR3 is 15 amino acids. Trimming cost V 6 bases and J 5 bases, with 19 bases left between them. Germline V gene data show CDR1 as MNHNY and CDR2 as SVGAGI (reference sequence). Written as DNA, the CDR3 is TGTGCCAGCAGGATCTTAGGGTTAGGGGGTTATGGCTACACCTTC. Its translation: CASRILGLGGYGYTF.

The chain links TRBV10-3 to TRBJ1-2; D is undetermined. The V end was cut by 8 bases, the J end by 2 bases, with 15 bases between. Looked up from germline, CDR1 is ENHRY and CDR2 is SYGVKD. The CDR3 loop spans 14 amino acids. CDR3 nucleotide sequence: TGTGCCATCGGAGTAGGCTGGTCCAACTATGGCTACACCTTC. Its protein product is CAIGVGWSNYGYTF.

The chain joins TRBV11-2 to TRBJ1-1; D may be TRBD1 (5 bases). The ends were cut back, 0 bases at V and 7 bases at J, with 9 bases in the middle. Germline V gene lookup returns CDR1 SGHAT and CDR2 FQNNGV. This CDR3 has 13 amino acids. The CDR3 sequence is CASSLDPGVEAFF. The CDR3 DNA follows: TGTGCCAGCAGCTTAGATCCGGGGGTTGAAGCTTTCTTT.

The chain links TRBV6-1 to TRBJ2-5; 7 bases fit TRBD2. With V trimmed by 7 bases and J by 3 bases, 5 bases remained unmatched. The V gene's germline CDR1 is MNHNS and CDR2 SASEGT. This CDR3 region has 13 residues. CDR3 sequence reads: CASKSSGKETQYF. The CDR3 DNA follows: TGTGCCAGCAAGTCTAGCGGTAAAGAGACCCAGTACTTC.

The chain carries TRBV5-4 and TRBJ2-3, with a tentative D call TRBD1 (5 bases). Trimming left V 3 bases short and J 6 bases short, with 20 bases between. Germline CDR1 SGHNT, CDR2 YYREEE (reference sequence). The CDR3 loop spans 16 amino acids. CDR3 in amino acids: CASSSRWGLTSDTQYF. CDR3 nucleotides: TGTGCCAGCAGCTCACGATGGGGCCTTACGTCGGATACGCAGTATTTT. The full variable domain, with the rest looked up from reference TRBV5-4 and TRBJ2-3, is ETGVTQSPTHLIKTRGQQVTLRCSSQSGHNTVSWYQQALGQGPQFIFQYYREEENGRGNFPPRFSGLQFPNYSSELNVNALELDDSALYLCASSSRWGLTSDTQYFGPGTRLTVL.

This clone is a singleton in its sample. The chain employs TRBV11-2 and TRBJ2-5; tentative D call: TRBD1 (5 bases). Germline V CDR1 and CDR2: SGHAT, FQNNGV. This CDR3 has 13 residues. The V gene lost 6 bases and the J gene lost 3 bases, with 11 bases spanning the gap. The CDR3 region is CASRTAGKETQYF. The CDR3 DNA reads TGTGCCAGCAGAACCGCAGGGAAAGAGACCCAGTACTTC. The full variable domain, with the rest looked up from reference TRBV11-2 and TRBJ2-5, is EAGVAQSPRYKIIEKRQSVAFWCNPISGHATLYWYQQILGQGPKLLIQFQNNGVVDDSQLPKDRFSAERLKGVDSTLKIQPAKLEDSAVYLCASRTAGKETQYFGPGTRLLVL.

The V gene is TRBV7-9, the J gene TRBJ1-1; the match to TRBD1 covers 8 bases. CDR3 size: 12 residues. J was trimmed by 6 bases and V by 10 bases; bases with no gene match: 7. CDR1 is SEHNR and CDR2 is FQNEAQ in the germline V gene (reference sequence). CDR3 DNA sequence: TGTGCCACCAGGGGGCTGGTGGCTGAAGCTTTCTTT. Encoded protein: CATRGLVAEAFF.

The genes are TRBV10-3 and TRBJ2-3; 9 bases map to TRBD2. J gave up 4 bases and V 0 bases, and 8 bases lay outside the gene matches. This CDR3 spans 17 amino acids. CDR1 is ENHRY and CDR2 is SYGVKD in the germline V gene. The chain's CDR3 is CAISESISGGPADTQYF. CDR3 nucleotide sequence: TGTGCCATCAGTGAGTCGATAAGCGGGGGGCCGGCAGATACGCAGTATTTT.

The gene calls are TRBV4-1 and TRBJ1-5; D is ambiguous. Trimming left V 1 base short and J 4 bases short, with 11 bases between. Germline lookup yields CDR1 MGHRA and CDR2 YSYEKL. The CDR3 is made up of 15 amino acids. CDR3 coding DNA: TGCGCCAGCAGCCAAGTCCCCAGGCTAAATCAGCCCCAGCATTTT. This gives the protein CASSQVPRLNQPQHF.

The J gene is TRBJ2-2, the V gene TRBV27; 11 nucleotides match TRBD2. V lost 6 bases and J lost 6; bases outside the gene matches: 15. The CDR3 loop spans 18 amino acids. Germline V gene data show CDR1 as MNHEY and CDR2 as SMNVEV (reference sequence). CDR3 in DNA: TGTGCCAGCAGCCACGAACGCCCTAGCGGGGGGATAGCCGGGGAGCTGTTTTTT. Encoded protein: CASSHERPSGGIAGELFF.

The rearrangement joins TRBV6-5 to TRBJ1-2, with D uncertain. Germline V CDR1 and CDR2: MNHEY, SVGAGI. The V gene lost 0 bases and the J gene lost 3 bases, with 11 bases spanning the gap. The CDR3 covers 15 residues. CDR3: CASSYSRGSDYGYTF. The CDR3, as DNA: TGTGCCAGCAGTTACTCCCGGGGATCGGACTATGGCTACACCTTC.

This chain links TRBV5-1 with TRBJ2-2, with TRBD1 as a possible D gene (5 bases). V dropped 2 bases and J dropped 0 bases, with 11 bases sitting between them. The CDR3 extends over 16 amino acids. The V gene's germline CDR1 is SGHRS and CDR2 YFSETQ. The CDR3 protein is CASSLLDTSNTGELFF. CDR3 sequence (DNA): TGCGCCAGCAGCTTACTGGACACCTCGAACACCGGGGAGCTGTTTTTT. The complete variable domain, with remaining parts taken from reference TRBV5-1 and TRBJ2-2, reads KAGVTQTPRYLIKTRGQQVTLSCSPISGHRSVSWYQQTPGQGLQFLFEYFSETQRNKGNFPGRFSGRQFSNSRSEMNVSTLELGDSALYLCASSLLDTSNTGELFFGEGSRLTVL.

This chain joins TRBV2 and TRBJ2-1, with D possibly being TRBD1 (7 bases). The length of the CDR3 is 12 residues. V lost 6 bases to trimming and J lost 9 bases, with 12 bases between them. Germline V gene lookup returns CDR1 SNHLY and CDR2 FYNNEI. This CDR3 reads CASSRQGGEQFF. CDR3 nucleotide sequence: TGTGCCAGCAGCCGACAGGGAGGTGAGCAGTTCTTC.

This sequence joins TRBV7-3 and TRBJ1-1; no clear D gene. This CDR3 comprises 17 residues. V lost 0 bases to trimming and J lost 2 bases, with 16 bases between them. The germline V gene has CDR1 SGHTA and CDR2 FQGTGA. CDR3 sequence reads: CASSLTSWAAGNTEAFF. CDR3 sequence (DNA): TGTGCCAGCAGCTTAACCTCTTGGGCAGCAGGCAACACTGAAGCTTTCTTT.

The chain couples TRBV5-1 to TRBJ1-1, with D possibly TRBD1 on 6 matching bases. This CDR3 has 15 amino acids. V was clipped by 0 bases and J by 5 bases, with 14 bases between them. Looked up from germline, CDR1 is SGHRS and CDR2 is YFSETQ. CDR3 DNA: TGCGCCAGCAGCTTGGCCCTCGGGGGGCTAACTGAAGCTTTCTTT. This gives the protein CASSLALGGLTEAFF.

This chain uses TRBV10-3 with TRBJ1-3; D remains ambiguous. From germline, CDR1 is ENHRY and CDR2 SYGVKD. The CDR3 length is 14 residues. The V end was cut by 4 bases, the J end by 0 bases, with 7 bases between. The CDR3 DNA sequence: TGTGCCATCAGTGCCACATTCTCTGGAAACACCATATATTTT. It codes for CAISATFSGNTIYF.